This entry is about one T cell receptor beta chain. This entry is derived from a study of blood T cell repertoires in COVID-19. Some clones are missing from TCRdb's copy, which holds only in-frame ones; the method was immunoSEQ multiplex PCR. Counted here are about 230,000 clones, roughly four fifths occurring once; the ten biggest clones make up less than 7.5%. The material sequenced was peripheral blood. The receptor was isolated from a woman aged 45-59 years with acute or convalescent COVID-19.

The DNA of the CDR3 is TGTGCCAGCAGCTTAGGCTCGGGAAGGAGTAATCAGCCCCAGCATTTT. Protein product: CASSLGSGRSNQPQHF. The gene calls are TRBV5-6 and TRBJ1-5, with no clear D. Trimming removed 2 bases from V and 4 bases from J, with 16 bases in between. Germline assignment: CDR1 SGHDT and CDR2 YYEEEE. The CDR3 has 16 amino acids.